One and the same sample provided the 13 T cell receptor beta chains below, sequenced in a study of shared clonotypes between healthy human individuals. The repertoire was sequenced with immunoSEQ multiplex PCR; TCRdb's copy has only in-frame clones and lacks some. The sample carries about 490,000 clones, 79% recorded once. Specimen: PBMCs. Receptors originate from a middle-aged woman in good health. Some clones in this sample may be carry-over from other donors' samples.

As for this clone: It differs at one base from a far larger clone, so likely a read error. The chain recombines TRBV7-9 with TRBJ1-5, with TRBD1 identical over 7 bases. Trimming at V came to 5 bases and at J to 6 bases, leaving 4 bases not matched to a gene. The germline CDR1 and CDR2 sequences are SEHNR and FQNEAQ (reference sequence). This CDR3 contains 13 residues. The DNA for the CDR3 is TGTGCCAGCAGCACAGAGGGGGCTCAGCCCCAGCATTTT. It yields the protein CASSTEGAQPQHF.

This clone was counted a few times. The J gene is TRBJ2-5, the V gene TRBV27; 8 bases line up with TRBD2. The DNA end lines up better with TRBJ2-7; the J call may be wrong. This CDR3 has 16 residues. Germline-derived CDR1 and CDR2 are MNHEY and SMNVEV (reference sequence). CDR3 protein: CASSSPGGGRRYEQYF. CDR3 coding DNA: TGTGCCAGCAGTTCCCCTGGGGGCGGGAGGCGCTACGAGCAGTACTTC.

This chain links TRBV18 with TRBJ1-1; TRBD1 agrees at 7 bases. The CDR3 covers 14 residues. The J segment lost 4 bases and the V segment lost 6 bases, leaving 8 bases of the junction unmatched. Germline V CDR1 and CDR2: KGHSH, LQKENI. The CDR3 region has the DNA TGTGCCAGCTCCGGACAGGCGAAATCCACTGAAGCTTTCTTT. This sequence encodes CASSGQAKSTEAFF. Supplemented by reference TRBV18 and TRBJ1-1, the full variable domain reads NAGVMQNPRHLVRRRGQEARLRCSPMKGHSHVYWYRQLPEEGLKFMVYLQKENIIDESGMPKERFSAEFPKEGPSILRIQQVVRGDSAAYFCASSGQAKSTEAFFGQGTRLTVV.

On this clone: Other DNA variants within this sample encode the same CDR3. The CDR3 DNA sequence: TGTGCCAGCAGTGACAGGGGATCGACAGATACGCAGTATTTT. Translating gives CASSDRGSTDTQYF. The V call is TRBV6-4, the J call TRBJ2-3; a weak D match, TRBD1 (5 bases). The V end lost 2 bases, the J end lost 3 bases, and 9 bases lay between the germline ends. Germline loops: CDR1 MRHNA, CDR2 SNTAGT. The CDR3 runs 14 residues.

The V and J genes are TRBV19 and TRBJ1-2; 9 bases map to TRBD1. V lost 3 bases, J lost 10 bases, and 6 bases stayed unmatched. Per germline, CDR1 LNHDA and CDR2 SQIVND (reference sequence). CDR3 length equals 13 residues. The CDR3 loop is CASSITGGGDYTF. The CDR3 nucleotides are TGTGCCAGTAGTATTACAGGGGGCGGTGACTACACCTTC.

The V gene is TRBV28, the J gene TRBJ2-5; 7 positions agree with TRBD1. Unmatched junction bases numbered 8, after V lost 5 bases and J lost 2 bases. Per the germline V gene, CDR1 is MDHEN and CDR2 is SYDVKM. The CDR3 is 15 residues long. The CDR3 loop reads CASSIWDSRQETQYF. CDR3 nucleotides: TGTGCCAGCAGTATCTGGGACAGCCGACAAGAGACCCAGTACTTC.

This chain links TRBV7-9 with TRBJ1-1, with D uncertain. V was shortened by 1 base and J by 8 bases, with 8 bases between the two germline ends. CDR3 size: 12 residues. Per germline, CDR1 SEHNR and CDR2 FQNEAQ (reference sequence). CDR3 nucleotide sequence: TGTGCCAGCAGCTTAGTGGCGGTGGAAGCTTTCTTT. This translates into CASSLVAVEAFF.

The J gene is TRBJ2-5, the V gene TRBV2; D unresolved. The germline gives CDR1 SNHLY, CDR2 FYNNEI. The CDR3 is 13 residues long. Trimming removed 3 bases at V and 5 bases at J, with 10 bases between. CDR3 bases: TGTGCCAGCAGTGAGGGTGTCAGTGAGACCCAGTACTTC. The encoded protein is CASSEGVSETQYF. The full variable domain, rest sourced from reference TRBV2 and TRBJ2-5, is EPEVTQTPSHQVTQMGQEVILRCVPISNHLYFYWYRQILGQKVEFLVSFYNNEISEKSEIFDDQFSVERPDGSNFTLKIRSTKLEDSAMYFCASSEGVSETQYFGPGTRLLVL.

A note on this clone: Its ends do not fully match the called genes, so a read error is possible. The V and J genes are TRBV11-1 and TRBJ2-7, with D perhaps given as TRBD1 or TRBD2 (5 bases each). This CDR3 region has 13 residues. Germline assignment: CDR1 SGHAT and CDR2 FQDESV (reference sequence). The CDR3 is CASSLGAGYEQYF. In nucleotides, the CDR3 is TGTGCCAGCAGTTTAGGGGCGGGCTACGAGCAGTACTTC. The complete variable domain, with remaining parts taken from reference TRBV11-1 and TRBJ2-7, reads EAEVAQSPRYKITEKSQAVAFWCDPISGHATLYWYRQILGQGPELLVQFQDESVVDDSQLPKDRFSAERLKGVDSTLKIQPAELGDSAMYLCASSLGAGYEQYFGPGTRLTVT.

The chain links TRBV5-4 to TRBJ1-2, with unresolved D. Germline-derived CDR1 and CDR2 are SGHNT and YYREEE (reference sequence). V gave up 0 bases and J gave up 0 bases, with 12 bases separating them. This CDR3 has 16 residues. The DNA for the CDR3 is TGTGCCAGCAGCTTGGCCGGCCGCTTCGCTAACTATGGCTACACCTTC. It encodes CASSLAGRFANYGYTF. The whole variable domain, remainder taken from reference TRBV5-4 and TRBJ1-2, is ETGVTQSPTHLIKTRGQQVTLRCSSQSGHNTVSWYQQALGQGPQFIFQYYREEENGRGNFPPRFSGLQFPNYSSELNVNALELDDSALYLCASSLAGRFANYGYTFGSGTRLTVV.

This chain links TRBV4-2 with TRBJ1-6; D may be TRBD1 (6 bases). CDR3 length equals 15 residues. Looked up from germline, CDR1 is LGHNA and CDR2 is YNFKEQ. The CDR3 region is CASRGASSYNSPLHF. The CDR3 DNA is TGTGCAAGCCGGGGGGCAAGCTCCTATAATTCACCCCTCCACTTT.

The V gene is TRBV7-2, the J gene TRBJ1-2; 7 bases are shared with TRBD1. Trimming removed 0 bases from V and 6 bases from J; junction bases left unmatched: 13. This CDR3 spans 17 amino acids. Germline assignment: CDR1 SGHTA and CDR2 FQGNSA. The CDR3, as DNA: TGTGCCAGCAGCTTAGCACTCGCGTCGATGACAGGGAATGGCTACACCTTC. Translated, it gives CASSLALASMTGNGYTF.

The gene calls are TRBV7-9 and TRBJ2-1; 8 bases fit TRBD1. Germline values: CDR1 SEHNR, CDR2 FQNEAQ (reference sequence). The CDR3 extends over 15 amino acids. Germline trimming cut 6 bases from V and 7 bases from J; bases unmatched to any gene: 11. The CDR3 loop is CASRRPSGQVNEQFF. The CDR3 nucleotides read TGTGCCAGCAGACGACCCTCGGGACAGGTTAATGAGCAGTTCTTC.